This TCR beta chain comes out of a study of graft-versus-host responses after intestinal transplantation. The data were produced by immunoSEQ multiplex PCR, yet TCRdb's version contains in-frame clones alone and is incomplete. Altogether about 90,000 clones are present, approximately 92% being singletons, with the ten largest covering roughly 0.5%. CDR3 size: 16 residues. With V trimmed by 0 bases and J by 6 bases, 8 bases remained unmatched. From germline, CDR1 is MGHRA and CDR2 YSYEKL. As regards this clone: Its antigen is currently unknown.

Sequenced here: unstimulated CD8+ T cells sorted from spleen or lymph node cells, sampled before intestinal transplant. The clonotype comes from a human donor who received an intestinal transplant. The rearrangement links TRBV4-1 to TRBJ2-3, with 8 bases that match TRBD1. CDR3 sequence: CASSQEHNRGLDTQYF. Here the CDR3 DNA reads TGCGCCAGCAGCCAAGAGCATAACAGGGGGTTGGATACGCAGTATTTT.